A single sample gave rise to the 15 T cell receptor beta chains below, sequenced in a study of cytomegalovirus exposure and HLA in healthy donors. Researchers ran the PCR with 60 Vbeta and 13 Jbeta primers. TCRdb keeps only in-frame clones here, not all; method: immunoSEQ multiplex PCR. The data show fewer than 200,000 clones, approximately 77% seen once. Sequences were obtained from PBMCs. The receptors were sampled from a man aged 35 to 55 in good health and CMV-seropositive.

This clone appeared once. The genes are TRBV7-9 and TRBJ1-2, with D uncertain. Trimming removed 1 base from V and 5 bases from J, with 14 bases in between. This CDR3 is built from 15 residues. Germline V lookup: CDR1 SEHNR, CDR2 FQNEAQ (reference sequence). The CDR3 sequence is CASSLDGLSAYGYTF. The CDR3 coding sequence is TGTGCCAGCAGCTTAGACGGACTGTCGGCGTATGGCTACACCTTC.

V usage is TRBV2 and J usage is TRBJ1-3; D call uncertain. V shed 9 bases and J shed 0 bases, with 12 bases lying between them. The CDR3 contains 14 residues. Germline V gene data show CDR1 as SNHLY and CDR2 as FYNNEI. The CDR3 DNA follows: TGTGCCAGGGATGCGGGGATCTCTGGAAACACCATATATTTT. Protein product: CARDAGISGNTIYF. The variable domain in full, with the rest retrieved from reference TRBV2 and TRBJ1-3, is EPEVTQTPSHQVTQMGQEVILRCVPISNHLYFYWYRQILGQKVEFLVSFYNNEISEKSEIFDDQFSVERPDGSNFTLKIRSTKLEDSAMYFCARDAGISGNTIYFGEGSWLTVV.

The chain carries TRBV5-5 and TRBJ1-2; 7 nucleotides line up with TRBD1. The CDR3 runs 12 residues. Per germline, CDR1 SGHKS and CDR2 YYEKEE (reference sequence). With 4 bases clipped from V and 8 bases from J, the junction kept 5 bases outside the gene matches. CDR3 DNA sequence: TGTGCCAGCAGCCGGACAGGAGTCGGCTACACCTTC. This sequence encodes CASSRTGVGYTF.

CDR3 in amino acids: CASSEALLNTEAFF. The DNA of the CDR3 is TGTGCCAGCAGTGAAGCTTTATTGAACACTGAAGCTTTCTTT. This chain joins TRBV6-1 and TRBJ1-1, with D hard to call. The CDR3 is made up of 14 amino acids. CDR1 and CDR2 (germline): MNHNS, SASEGT. Trimming pared 0 bases from V and 0 bases from J, leaving 5 bases between.

V and J are TRBV18 and TRBJ2-7, with TRBD2 matching 7 bases. Germline assignment: CDR1 KGHSH and CDR2 LQKENI. The V and J ends lost 1 base and 2 bases, in that order; junction bases with no gene match: 5. CDR3 size: 15 residues. In nucleotides, the CDR3 is TGTGCCAGCTCACCACGACCTAGCGGCCCCTACGAGCAGTACTTC. Its protein product is CASSPRPSGPYEQYF.

The CDR3 here is CARQGKVNTGELFF. The CDR3, as DNA: TGTGCCAGACAGGGTAAGGTGAACACCGGGGAGCTGTTTTTT. The J gene is TRBJ2-2, the V gene TRBV28; tentatively, D is TRBD1 (6 bases). The CDR3 consists of 14 residues. V lost 9 bases and J lost 1, with 12 bases in between. CDR1 and CDR2 (germline): MDHEN, SYDVKM.

This sequence joins TRBV6-5 and TRBJ1-1; D remains ambiguous. The CDR3 extends over 14 amino acids. Deletions cut 5 bases from V and 3 bases from J, with 13 bases between. Per germline, CDR1 MNHEY and CDR2 SVGAGI. CDR3 nucleotide sequence: TGTGCCAGCAGTCTGCGGGAGGAGGACACTGAAGCTTTCTTT. Residues: CASSLREEDTEAFF.

The V and J genes are TRBV18 and TRBJ1-3; tentative D call: TRBD1 (5 bases). Germline loops: CDR1 KGHSH, CDR2 LQKENI. This CDR3 has 16 residues. Trimming took off 0 bases at V and 2 bases at J, with 11 bases between the two ends. The CDR3 DNA sequence: TGTGCCAGCTCACCACCAACCCAGGGAACTGGAAACACCATATATTTT. Residues: CASSPPTQGTGNTIYF.

This clone was counted only a few times. The gene calls are TRBV7-2 and TRBJ2-1, with TRBD1 matching over 7 bases. There are 17 residues in the CDR3. V was clipped by 0 bases and J by 4 bases; unmatched bases: 9. The V gene's germline CDR1 is SGHTA and CDR2 FQGNSA. The CDR3 reads CASSLAIGTVSYNEQFF. CDR3 DNA: TGTGCCAGCAGCTTAGCTATTGGGACAGTATCTTACAATGAGCAGTTCTTC.

The chain joins TRBV6-1 to TRBJ2-7; 7 bases align to TRBD1. This CDR3 comprises 12 residues. CDR1 is MNHNS, CDR2 SASEGT, per germline. The V gene end was trimmed by 6 bases and the J gene end by 3 bases; junction bases not matched to a gene: 2. CDR3 loop: CASSRQGYEQYF. The CDR3 DNA sequence: TGTGCCAGCAGCCGACAGGGCTACGAGCAGTACTTC.

The chain recombines TRBV7-2 with TRBJ2-2; 8 bases agree with TRBD1. This CDR3 has 15 residues. In germline, CDR1 is SGHTA, CDR2 FQGNSA. V lost 5 bases to trimming and J lost 4 bases; unmatched junction nucleotides: 6. The CDR3 nucleotides read TGTGCCAGCAGCCCGGGACAGGTTTCCACCGGGGAGCTGTTTTTT. This gives the protein CASSPGQVSTGELFF.

This clone has more than one count but fewer than ten. This sequence joins TRBV6-6 and TRBJ2-3, with TRBD2 identical over 9 bases. There are 14 residues in the CDR3. Germline V gives CDR1 MNHNY, CDR2 SVGAGI (reference sequence). V gave up 7 bases and J gave up 6 bases; unmatched junction bases: 8. The CDR3 DNA reads as TGTGCCAGCACCGGACTAGCGAGGGCGGATACGCAGTATTTT. Residues: CASTGLARADTQYF.

The CDR3 here is CASSQEAWGGGRDQPQHF. CDR3 DNA sequence: TGCGCCAGCAGCCAAGAAGCCTGGGGGGGAGGACGGGATCAGCCCCAGCATTTT. The chain combines TRBV4-1 with TRBJ1-5; D may be TRBD1 (5 bases). Deletions cut 0 bases from V and 5 bases from J, with 20 bases between. The CDR3 runs 18 residues. Germline lookup yields CDR1 MGHRA and CDR2 YSYEKL.

The chain couples TRBV4-3 to TRBJ2-1; TRBD2 is a possible D gene (5 bases). Germline V gene lookup returns CDR1 LGHNA and CDR2 YSLEER. There are 16 residues in the CDR3. The germline V and J ends were trimmed by 0 bases and 0 bases, with 9 bases remaining between them. The CDR3, as DNA: TGCGCCAGCAGCCAAGATCCCACTAGCTCCTACAATGAGCAGTTCTTC. It specifies CASSQDPTSSYNEQFF.

This clone is a singleton in its sample. The chain is built from TRBV10-3 and TRBJ2-1; 8 bases line up with TRBD2. Germline lookup yields CDR1 ENHRY and CDR2 SYGVKD. The V gene end was trimmed by 10 bases and the J gene end by 5 bases; junction bases not matched to a gene: 13. There are 15 residues in the CDR3. The CDR3 nucleotides are TGTGCCAGCAGACGTCTCGCGGGGGGCAACAATGAGCAGTTCTTC. This codes for CASRRLAGGNNEQFF.